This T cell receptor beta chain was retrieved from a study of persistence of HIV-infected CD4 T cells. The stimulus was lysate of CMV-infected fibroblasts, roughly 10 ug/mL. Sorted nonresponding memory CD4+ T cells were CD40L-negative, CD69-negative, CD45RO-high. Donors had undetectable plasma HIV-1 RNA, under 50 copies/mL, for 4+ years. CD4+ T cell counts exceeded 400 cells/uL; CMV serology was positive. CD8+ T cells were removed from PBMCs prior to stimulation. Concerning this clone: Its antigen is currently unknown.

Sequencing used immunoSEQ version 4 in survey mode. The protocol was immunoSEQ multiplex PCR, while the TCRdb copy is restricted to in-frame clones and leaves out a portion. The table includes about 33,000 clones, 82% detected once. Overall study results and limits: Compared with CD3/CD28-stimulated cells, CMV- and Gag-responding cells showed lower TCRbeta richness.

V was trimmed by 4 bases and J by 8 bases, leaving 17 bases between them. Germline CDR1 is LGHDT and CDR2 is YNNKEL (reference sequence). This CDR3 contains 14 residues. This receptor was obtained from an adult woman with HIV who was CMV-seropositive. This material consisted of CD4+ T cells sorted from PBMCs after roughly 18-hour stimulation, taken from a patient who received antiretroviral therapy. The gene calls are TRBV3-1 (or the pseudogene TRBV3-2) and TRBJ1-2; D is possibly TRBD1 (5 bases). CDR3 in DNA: TGTGCCAGCAGCCTAACAGGCGCCTCGCAAGGCTACACCTTC. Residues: CASSLTGASQGYTF.